Listed below are T cell receptor beta chains from one sample, sequenced in a study of early T cells in non-severe SARS-CoV-2 infection. TCRdb recomputed calls from the 5' RACE reads with MiXCR, one row per CDR3 protein. Of around 66,000 distinct CDR3 sequences detected, roughly 5.7% appear once; the ten largest clones hold 3% to 3.5%. The specimen comprised whole blood, sampled at baseline. The receptor set was obtained from an adult who was a healthcare worker with PCR-confirmed SARS-CoV-2 infection or an uninfected control (not recorded which). Each CDR3 is given with its conserved first and last residue. D genes are given only for firm matches. The size of a clone is reported for some rows only, either as once, few or many, or as a class for expanded clones.

v_call	d_call	j_call	clone_size	cdr3_nt	cdr3_aa
TRBV2	NA	TRBJ1-2	many	TGTGCCAGCAGTGAAGGCCTACTAGGGACGGACTATGGCTACACCTTC	CASSEGLLGTDYGYTF
TRBV7-7	TRBD1	TRBJ1-2	many	TGTGCCAGCAGCTTCCTAGGGGGCTCTGGATTGACTAACTATGGCTACACCTTC	CASSFLGGSGLTNYGYTF
TRBV5-4	NA	TRBJ1-2	once	TGTGCCAGCAGCTTGGGACAGAAATGGTATGGCTACACCTTC	CASSLGQKWYGYTF
TRBV20-1	NA	TRBJ2-3	many	TGCAGTGCTAGTCGTCCTGCTAGCACAGATACGCAGTATTTT	CSASRPASTDTQYF
TRBV7-6	TRBD2	TRBJ2-1	few	TGTGCCAGCAGCTTAGCGGGACTAGCGGTCGACAATGAGCAGTTCTTC	CASSLAGLAVDNEQFF
TRBV28	TRBD1	TRBJ2-3	many	TGTGCCAGCAGCTCAGGACAGGGAAACACAGATACGCAGTATTTT	CASSSGQGNTDTQYF
TRBV29-1	NA	TRBJ2-3	many	TGCAGCGTTGAAGGGGTCCGGGGAGTGAGCACAGATACGCAGTATTTT	CSVEGVRGVSTDTQYF
TRBV28	NA	TRBJ1-5	medium-sized	TGTGCCAGCAGTCTTTCGCCTGGCGCGTTAAATCAGCCCCAGCATTTT	CASSLSPGALNQPQHF
TRBV28	NA	TRBJ1-1	NA	TGTGCCAGCAGTTTAGCGGGAAGGAACACTGAAGCTTTCTTT	CASSLAGRNTEAFF
TRBV13	TRBD2	TRBJ2-1	medium-sized	TGTGCCAGCAGCTTTCGTCCGCGGGAGGGGAATGAGCAGTTCTTC	CASSFRPREGNEQFF
TRBV2	NA	TRBJ1-3	many	TGTGCCAGCAGTGGCAGGGTCTCTGGAAACACCATATATTTT	CASSGRVSGNTIYF
TRBV5-1	NA	TRBJ1-4	many	TGCGCCAGCAGCCTCGACCGGGACCCCGTTGAACTGTTTTTT	CASSLDRDPVELFF
TRBV20-1	NA	TRBJ1-4	NA	TGCAGTGCTAGAGATCTCCAGTCTAATGAAAAACTGTTTTTT	CSARDLQSNEKLFF
TRBV7-2	NA	TRBJ2-5	NA	TGTGCCAGCAGCTTGCGGAGGGGAGAGACCCAGTACTTC	CASSLRRGETQYF
TRBV5-6	NA	TRBJ2-7	many	TGTGCCAGCAGCCCTGGGACCGCCGTTTCCTACGAGCAGTACTTC	CASSPGTAVSYEQYF
TRBV24-1	TRBD1	TRBJ2-2	many	TGTGCCACCAGTGATCCATGGACAGGGAGTCACACCGGGGAGCTGTTTTTT	CATSDPWTGSHTGELFF
TRBV20-1	TRBD2	TRBJ2-1	many	TGCAGTGCTTCGACTAGCGGAGATTACAATGAGCAGTTCTTC	CSASTSGDYNEQFF
TRBV28	NA	TRBJ2-7	many	TGTGCCAGCAGCCCCCAGGGGACGTCCTCCTACGAGCAGTACTTC	CASSPQGTSSYEQYF
TRBV11-2	NA	TRBJ1-2	many	TGTGCCAGCAGCTTAGGTTTTCGACGGGATGGCTACACCTTC	CASSLGFRRDGYTF
TRBV5-1	NA	TRBJ1-5	many	TGCGCCAGCAGCGTACAGGGCGCCCTCAATCAGCCCCAGCATTTT	CASSVQGALNQPQHF
TRBV30	TRBD2	TRBJ2-1	many	TGTGCCTGGAGGGGAGGGGCAGGTGAGCAGTTCTTC	CAWRGGAGEQFF
TRBV4-2	NA	TRBJ1-2	NA	TGTGCCAGCAGCCAGGGTCCGGGACTGAACTATGGCTACACCTTC	CASSQGPGLNYGYTF
TRBV7-9	TRBD1	TRBJ2-7	few	TGTGCCAGCAGCATAGGGGACAGTTATGTGGAAGAGCAGTACTTC	CASSIGDSYVEEQYF
TRBV7-2	NA	TRBJ1-5	many	TGTGCCAGCAGCTTAGGAGGCCAGGGAGGCAATCAGCCCCAGCATTTT	CASSLGGQGGNQPQHF
TRBV10-1	NA	TRBJ1-2	few	TGCGCCAGCAGTGATTTAGGATATGGCTACACCTTC	CASSDLGYGYTF
TRBV7-6	NA	TRBJ2-5	NA	TGTGCCAGCAGCTTTGGAGCTCTTGTTGAGACCCAGTACTTC	CASSFGALVETQYF
TRBV4-1	TRBD2	TRBJ2-1	few	TGCGCCAGCAGCCACCCGACTAGCGGGCGTTACAATGAGCAGTTCTTC	CASSHPTSGRYNEQFF
TRBV6-6	TRBD2	TRBJ2-7	NA	TGTGCCAGCAGTCCGGGACTAAGCTCCTACGAGCAGTACTTC	CASSPGLSSYEQYF
TRBV7-6	TRBD2	TRBJ2-5	few	TGTGCCAGCAGCTTAGTAGCGGGAGCGGTTGAGACCCAGTACTTC	CASSLVAGAVETQYF
TRBV7-9	NA	TRBJ2-3	many	TGTGCCAGCAGCCCACCGACAGTCCCTTCCACAGATACGCAGTATTTT	CASSPPTVPSTDTQYF
TRBV7-2	NA	TRBJ1-4	many	TGTGCCAGCAGATCTAATGAAAAACTGTTTTTT	CASRSNEKLFF
TRBV7-9	NA	TRBJ2-7	few	TGTGCCAGCAGCCTACGAGAGGGCCACGAGCAGTACTTC	CASSLREGHEQYF
TRBV6-2/TRBV6-3	NA	TRBJ1-1	few	TGTGCCAGCAGTCACGAGGGGTTTCTGGACACTGAAGCTTTCTTT	CASSHEGFLDTEAFF